The TCR beta chain under discussion was sequenced for a study of blood T cell repertoires in COVID-19. Study context: The samples span acute and convalescent COVID-19 from the United States, Italy and Spain.

This table comes from immunoSEQ multiplex PCR, and its TCRdb copy is limited to in-frame clones, with some not included. The data show a few hundred thousand clones, 84% seen once. Germline values: CDR1 GTSNPN, CDR2 SVGIG (reference sequence). V shed 3 bases and J shed 3 bases, with 9 bases lying between them. CDR3 length: 12 residues. Sequences were obtained from peripheral blood. This clonotype was sampled from a woman aged 25 to 39 who had recovered from COVID-19. The V call is TRBV30, the J call TRBJ2-7, with D perhaps matching TRBD2 (5 bases). The CDR3 nucleotides are TGTGCCTGGAGGACTACATACTACGAGCAGTACTTC. Translating it yields CAWRTTYYEQYF.